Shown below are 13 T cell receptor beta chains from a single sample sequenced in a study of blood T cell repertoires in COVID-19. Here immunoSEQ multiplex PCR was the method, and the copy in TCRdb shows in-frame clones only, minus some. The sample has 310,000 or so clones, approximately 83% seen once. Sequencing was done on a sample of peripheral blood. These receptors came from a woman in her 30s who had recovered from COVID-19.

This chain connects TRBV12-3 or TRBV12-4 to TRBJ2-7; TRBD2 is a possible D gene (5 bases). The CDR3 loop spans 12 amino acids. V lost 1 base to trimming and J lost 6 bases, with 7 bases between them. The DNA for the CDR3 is TGTGCCAGCAGTTTAGTCGGGATCGAGCAGTACTTC. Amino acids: CASSLVGIEQYF.

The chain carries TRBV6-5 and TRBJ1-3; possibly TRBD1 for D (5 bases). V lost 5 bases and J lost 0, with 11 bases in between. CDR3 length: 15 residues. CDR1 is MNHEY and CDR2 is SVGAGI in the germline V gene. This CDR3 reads CASSQGLHSGNTIYF. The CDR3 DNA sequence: TGTGCCAGCAGTCAGGGACTTCACTCTGGAAACACCATATATTTT.

CDR3 loop: CASSLGTSGYIDTQYF. The CDR3 DNA follows: TGTGCCAGCAGCTTAGGGACTAGCGGGTACATAGATACGCAGTATTTT. J is TRBJ2-3 and V is TRBV11-2, with 11 bases matching TRBD2. The germline CDR1 and CDR2 sequences are SGHAT and FQNNGV. V shed 1 base, J shed 5 bases, and the junction held 5 bases outside the gene matches. The CDR3 has 16 residues.

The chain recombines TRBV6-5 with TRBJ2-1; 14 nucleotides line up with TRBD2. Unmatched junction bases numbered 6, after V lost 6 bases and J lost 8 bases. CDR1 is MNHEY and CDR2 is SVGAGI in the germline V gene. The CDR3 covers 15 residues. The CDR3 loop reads CASRDGTSGGDEQFF. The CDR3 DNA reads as TGTGCCAGCAGAGACGGGACTAGCGGGGGTGATGAGCAGTTCTTC.

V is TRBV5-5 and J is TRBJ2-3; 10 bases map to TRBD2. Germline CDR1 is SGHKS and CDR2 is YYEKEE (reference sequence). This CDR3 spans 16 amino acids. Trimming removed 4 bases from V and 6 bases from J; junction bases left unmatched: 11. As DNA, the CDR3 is TGTGCCAGCAGCCCCGGTAGAGCGGGGGGGCGGGATACGCAGTATTTT. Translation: CASSPGRAGGRDTQYF.

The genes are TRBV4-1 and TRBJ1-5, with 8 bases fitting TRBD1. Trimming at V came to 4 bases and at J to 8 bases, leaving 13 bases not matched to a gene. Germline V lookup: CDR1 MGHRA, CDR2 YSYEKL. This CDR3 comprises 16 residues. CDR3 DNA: TGCGCCAGCAGCCCAGGGCCGGACAGGGTGAGGGAGCCCCAGCATTTT. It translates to CASSPGPDRVREPQHF.

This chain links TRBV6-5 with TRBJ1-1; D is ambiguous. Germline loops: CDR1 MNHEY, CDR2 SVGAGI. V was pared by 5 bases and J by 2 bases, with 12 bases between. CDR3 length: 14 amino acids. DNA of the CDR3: TGTGCCAGCAGTACCGGGTTACTCAACACTGAAGCTTTCTTT. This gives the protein CASSTGLLNTEAFF.

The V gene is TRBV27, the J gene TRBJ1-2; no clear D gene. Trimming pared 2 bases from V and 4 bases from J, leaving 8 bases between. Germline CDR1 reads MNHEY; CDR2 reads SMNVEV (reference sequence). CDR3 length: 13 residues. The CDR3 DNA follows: TGTGCCAGCAGTTTAAGGGAGAGCTATGGCTACACCTTC. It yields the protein CASSLRESYGYTF.

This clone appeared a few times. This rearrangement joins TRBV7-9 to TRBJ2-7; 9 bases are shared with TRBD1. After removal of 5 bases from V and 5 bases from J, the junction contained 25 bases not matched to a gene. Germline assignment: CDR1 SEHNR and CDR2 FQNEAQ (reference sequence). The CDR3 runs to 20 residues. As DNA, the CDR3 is TGTGCCAGCAGCACTCCCAGGACAGGGGTGGTGCGGGAAACTGGCAACGAGCAGTACTTC. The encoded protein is CASSTPRTGVVRETGNEQYF.

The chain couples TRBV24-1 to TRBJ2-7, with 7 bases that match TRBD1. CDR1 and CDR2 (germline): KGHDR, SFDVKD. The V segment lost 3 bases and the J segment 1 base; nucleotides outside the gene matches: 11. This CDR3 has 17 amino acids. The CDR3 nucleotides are TGTGCCACCAGTGATAACAGGGGTCCCAGTAATTCCTACGAGCAGTACTTC. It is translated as CATSDNRGPSNSYEQYF.

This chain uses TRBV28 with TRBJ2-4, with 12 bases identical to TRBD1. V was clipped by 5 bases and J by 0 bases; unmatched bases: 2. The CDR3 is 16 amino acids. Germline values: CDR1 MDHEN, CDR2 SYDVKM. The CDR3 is CASSTGQGAAKNIQYF. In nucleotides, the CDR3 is TGTGCCAGCAGTACGGGACAGGGGGCAGCCAAAAACATTCAGTACTTC.

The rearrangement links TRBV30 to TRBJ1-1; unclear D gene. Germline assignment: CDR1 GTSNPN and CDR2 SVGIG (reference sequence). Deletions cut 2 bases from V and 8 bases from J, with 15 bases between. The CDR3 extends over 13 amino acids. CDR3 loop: CAWSPTAPGEAFF. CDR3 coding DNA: TGTGCCTGGAGTCCAACGGCGCCGGGGGAAGCTTTCTTT.

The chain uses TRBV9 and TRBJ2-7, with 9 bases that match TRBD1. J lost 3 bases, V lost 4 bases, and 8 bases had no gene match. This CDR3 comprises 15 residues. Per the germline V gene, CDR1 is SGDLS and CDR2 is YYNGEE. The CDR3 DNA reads TGTGCCAGCAGCCCAGACCGACAGGGGGACTACGAGCAGTACTTC. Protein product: CASSPDRQGDYEQYF. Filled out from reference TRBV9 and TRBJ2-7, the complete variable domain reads DSGVTQTPKHLITATGQRVTLRCSPRSGDLSVYWYQQSLDQGLQFLIQYYNGEERAKGNILERFSAQQFPDLHSELNLSSLELGDSALYFCASSPDRQGDYEQYFGPGTRLTVT.